These 14 T cell receptor beta chains were all obtained from the same sample, sequenced in a study of blood T cell repertoires in COVID-19. Measured with immunoSEQ multiplex PCR; TCRdb has only the in-frame clones, and not every one. This table has about 100,000 clones, roughly 87% appearing once. Sequenced input: peripheral blood. The origin of the receptors is a woman in her sixties or seventies with acute or convalescent COVID-19.

This chain uses TRBV3-1 (or the pseudogene TRBV3-2) with TRBJ1-5; TRBD1 matches at 9 bases. The CDR3 loop spans 15 amino acids. V lost 4 bases and J lost 5; bases outside the gene matches: 6. CDR1 and CDR2 from the germline V gene are LGHDT and YNNKEL (reference sequence). The CDR3 DNA sequence: TGTGCCAGCAGCCCAGCCGGGACAGGGTATCAGCCCCAGCATTTT. Translated: CASSPAGTGYQPQHF.

V is TRBV28 and J is TRBJ2-7; 8 nucleotides line up with TRBD2. The germline V gene encodes CDR1 MDHEN and CDR2 SYDVKM. The CDR3 spans 15 residues. V lost 7 bases to trimming and J lost 2 bases; unmatched junction nucleotides: 10. The DNA for the CDR3 is TGTGCCAGCACCCCAGGGCGAGCGGGGGCCTACGAGCAGTACTTC. It yields the protein CASTPGRAGAYEQYF. The variable domain in full, completed from reference TRBV28 and TRBJ2-7, reads DVKVTQSSRYLVKRTGEKVFLECVQDMDHENMFWYRQDPGLGLRLIYFSYDVKMKEKGDIPEGYSVSREKKERFSLILESASTNQTSMYLCASTPGRAGAYEQYFGPGTRLTVT.

The rearrangement links TRBV5-1 to TRBJ2-3, with TRBD2 matching 7 bases. V gave up 4 bases and J gave up 2 bases; unmatched junction bases: 7. CDR3 length equals 15 residues. Germline CDR1 and CDR2: SGHRS and YFSETQ. CDR3 nucleotide sequence: TGCGCCAGCAGCGCTAGCGGAACTTACACAGATACGCAGTATTTT. It yields the protein CASSASGTYTDTQYF.

The V call is TRBV7-6, the J call TRBJ2-7; D ambiguous. The V end lost 0 bases, the J end lost 6 bases, and 9 bases lay between the germline ends. This CDR3 spans 13 amino acids. Germline values: CDR1 SGHVS, CDR2 FNYEAQ. The CDR3 loop is CASSLAYPLEQYF. The CDR3 nucleotides read TGTGCCAGCAGCTTAGCCTATCCTCTCGAGCAGTACTTC.

The chain has TRBV13 and TRBJ1-2; D is unclear. This CDR3 is built from 12 residues. Germline V gene lookup returns CDR1 PRHDT and CDR2 FYEKMQ (reference sequence). The ends were cut back, 9 bases at V and 4 bases at J, with 12 bases in the middle. The CDR3 loop is CASRGGGYGYTF. The CDR3, as DNA: TGTGCCAGTCGAGGAGGAGGCTATGGCTACACCTTC.

The chain carries TRBV6-5 and TRBJ1-2; 9 positions agree with TRBD1. There are 13 residues in the CDR3. The V segment lost 2 bases and the J segment 8 bases; nucleotides outside the gene matches: 3. Per the germline V gene, CDR1 is MNHEY and CDR2 is SVGAGI. The CDR3: CASSYRTGAGYTF. The DNA for the CDR3 is TGTGCCAGCAGTTACCGGACAGGGGCGGGCTACACCTTC.

V is TRBV6-5 and J is TRBJ1-6, with a possible D match to TRBD1 (6 bases). The V and J ends lost 6 bases and 4 bases respectively, with 13 bases between them. CDR3 length equals 15 residues. Germline CDR1 is MNHEY and CDR2 is SVGAGI. CDR3 residues: CASRRGRRYNSPLHF. The CDR3 DNA sequence: TGTGCCAGCAGGCGGGGGCGCAGGTATAATTCACCCCTCCACTTT.

V gene TRBV27 combines with J gene TRBJ2-1; D gene uncertain. V gave up 2 bases and J gave up 7 bases, with 12 bases separating them. The CDR3 consists of 14 residues. Germline values: CDR1 MNHEY, CDR2 SMNVEV (reference sequence). CDR3 protein: CASSLTEADNEQFF. CDR3 DNA: TGTGCCAGCAGTTTAACTGAAGCTGATAATGAGCAGTTCTTC.

V usage is TRBV10-2 and J usage is TRBJ1-6, with 7 bases identical to TRBD1. The V and J ends lost 7 bases and 10 bases, in that order; junction bases with no gene match: 10. The CDR3 runs 14 residues. Germline values: CDR1 WSHSY, CDR2 SAAADI. CDR3 sequence (DNA): TGCGCCAGCAAGCCAGGGGGAGGTGCGTCACCCCTCCACTTT. This translates into CASKPGGGASPLHF.

V is TRBV18 and J is TRBJ2-7; the match to TRBD2 covers 8 bases. Germline V gene sequence: CDR1 KGHSH, CDR2 LQKENI. V trimming: 3 bases; J trimming: 5 bases; junction bases outside the gene matches: 6. This CDR3 is built from 14 residues. The CDR3: CASSPIAGSNEQYV. CDR3 DNA sequence: TGTGCCAGCTCACCCATAGCGGGAAGCAACGAGCAGTACGTC.

The chain employs TRBV27 and TRBJ2-1; 13 bases are a match to TRBD2. V shed 6 bases and J 6 bases; nucleotides not matched to a gene: 5. This CDR3 has 15 residues. Germline V gene data show CDR1 as MNHEY and CDR2 as SMNVEV (reference sequence). CDR3 loop: CASSRTSGRVNEQFF. For the CDR3, the DNA is TGTGCCAGCAGCCGGACTAGCGGGAGAGTCAATGAGCAGTTCTTC.

V gene TRBV7-6 combines with J gene TRBJ2-5; D perhaps matches TRBD1 (6 bases). Germline CDR1 is SGHVS and CDR2 is FNYEAQ. Trimming took 2 bases from V and 4 from J, leaving 17 bases between them. The CDR3 consists of 16 residues. The CDR3 coding sequence is TGTGCCAGCAGCTTACGTCTGGCAAAACAGGGAGAGACCCAGTACTTC. As protein: CASSLRLAKQGETQYF.

The chain joins TRBV28 to TRBJ1-5; D unclear. The CDR3 runs 13 residues. Trimming stripped 7 bases from V and 2 bases from J, with 9 bases between. Germline V lookup: CDR1 MDHEN, CDR2 SYDVKM. The CDR3 DNA sequence: TGTGCCAGCACAGGCAGACGCAATCAGCCCCAGCATTTT. It specifies CASTGRRNQPQHF.

The rearrangement joins TRBV28 to TRBJ2-3, with 8 bases identical to TRBD2. V lost 7 bases, J lost 3 bases, and 6 bases stayed unmatched. CDR1 is MDHEN and CDR2 is SYDVKM in the germline V gene. This CDR3 is 14 amino acids long. The DNA of the CDR3 is TGTGCCAGCACCGGGAGGGCCGGAACAGATACGCAGTATTTT. Its translation is CASTGRAGTDTQYF.